The 25 T cell receptor beta chains below all came from one sample that was sequenced in a study of blood T cell repertoires in COVID-19. Data came from immunoSEQ multiplex PCR; TCRdb stores just in-frame clones and leaves some out. The sample includes some 300,000 clones, 70% to 90% of them seen just once. Sequenced material: peripheral blood. These TCRs come from a woman in her 70s with COVID-19, enrolled during active disease.

The rearrangement uses TRBV24-1 and TRBJ2-6; weak D call: TRBD1 (6 bases). The V end lost 3 bases, the J end lost 2 bases, and 13 bases lay between the germline ends. Germline values: CDR1 KGHDR, CDR2 SFDVKD. There are 17 residues in the CDR3. The DNA of the CDR3 is TGTGCCACCAGTGATCAGTTACAGGGAACTGGGGCCAACGTCCTGACTTTC. It translates to CATSDQLQGTGANVLTF.

The chain joins TRBV6-1 to TRBJ1-6, with no clear D. The germline CDR1 and CDR2 sequences are MNHNS and SASEGT. The CDR3 is 17 amino acids. Trimming stripped 2 bases from V and 0 bases from J, with 11 bases between. CDR3 DNA sequence: TGTGCCAGCAGTGAAAGAATTGGCCTCTCCTATAATTCACCCCTCCACTTT. This encodes CASSERIGLSYNSPLHF.

This chain links TRBV4-2 with TRBJ2-3; 13 bases map to TRBD2. Trimming at V came to 3 bases and at J to 7 bases, leaving 4 bases not matched to a gene. This CDR3 is built from 15 residues. Germline lookup yields CDR1 LGHNA and CDR2 YNFKEQ. This CDR3 is CASSQVLAGGNTQYF. In nucleotides, the CDR3 is TGTGCCAGCAGCCAGGTACTAGCGGGGGGGAATACGCAGTATTTT.

CDR3 nucleotide sequence: TGTGCCAGCAGTATTGATCCATACACCTACGAGCAGTACTTC. As protein: CASSIDPYTYEQYF. The chain has TRBV27 and TRBJ2-7; D is undetermined. The CDR3 spans 14 residues. Trimming cost V 5 bases and J 2 bases, with 13 bases left between them. CDR1 is MNHEY and CDR2 is SMNVEV in the germline V gene (reference sequence).

This chain uses TRBV27 with TRBJ1-1; TRBD1 agrees at 11 bases. J was trimmed by 9 bases and V by 8 bases; bases with no gene match: 8. Germline loops: CDR1 MNHEY, CDR2 SMNVEV (reference sequence). CDR3 length: 13 residues. The chain's CDR3 is CASRDRGAAKAFF. The CDR3, as DNA: TGTGCCAGCCGGGACAGGGGGGCGGCGAAAGCTTTCTTT.

This rearrangement joins TRBV3-1 (or the pseudogene TRBV3-2) to TRBJ1-4, with 8 bases that match TRBD1. V lost 1 base, J lost 12 bases, and 1 base stayed unmatched. CDR1 and CDR2 (germline): LGHDT, YNNKEL (reference sequence). The CDR3 runs to 12 residues. The CDR3 is CASSQGRGQLFF. The DNA of the CDR3 is TGTGCCAGCAGCCAAGGCAGGGGGCAACTGTTTTTT.

The chain combines TRBV6-5 with TRBJ1-6; 10 bases match TRBD1. CDR1 is MNHEY, CDR2 SVGAGI, per germline. The CDR3 has 16 residues. Trimming cost V 4 bases and J 9 bases; bases outside gene matches: 9. DNA for the CDR3: TGTGCCAGCAGTTCAACCGAGAGGACAGGGGGTTCACCCCTCCACTTT. As protein: CASSSTERTGGSPLHF.

The chain combines TRBV7-2 with TRBJ2-5, with a weak D call TRBD1 (6 bases). Germline assignment: CDR1 SGHTA and CDR2 FQGNSA. V was cut by 4 bases and J by 4 bases, with 16 bases left in between. The CDR3 is made up of 15 amino acids. CDR3 region: CASSYTSGVAETQYF. CDR3 nucleotides: TGTGCCAGCAGCTACACTTCAGGGGTTGCAGAGACCCAGTACTTC. Filled out from reference TRBV7-2 and TRBJ2-5, the complete variable domain reads GAGVSQSPSNKVTEKGKDVELRCDPISGHTALYWYRQSLGQGLEFLIYFQGNSAPDKSGLPSDRFSAERTGGSVSTLTIQRTQQEDSAVYLCASSYTSGVAETQYFGPGTRLLVL.

The chain joins TRBV4-2 to TRBJ2-2, with unresolved D. The CDR3 sequence is 16 residues long. Trimming took off 0 bases at V and 1 base at J, with 9 bases between the two ends. Germline CDR1 reads LGHNA; CDR2 reads YNFKEQ. The CDR3 DNA follows: TGTGCCAGCAGCCAAGAATGGGCCGTGAACACCGGGGAGCTGTTTTTT. The encoded protein is CASSQEWAVNTGELFF.

The V gene is TRBV4-2, the J gene TRBJ2-1, with 7 bases matching TRBD2. From germline, CDR1 is LGHNA and CDR2 YNFKEQ. The CDR3 extends over 15 amino acids. The trim removed 0 bases at V and 8 bases at J, leaving 7 bases unmatched. The CDR3 region is CASSQDMKGRDEQFF. The CDR3 nucleotides read TGTGCCAGCAGCCAAGATATGAAAGGGAGGGATGAGCAGTTCTTC.

V and J are TRBV4-1 and TRBJ1-2, with D unresolved. Germline CDR1 and CDR2: MGHRA and YSYEKL. The CDR3 length is 15 residues. Deletions cut 3 bases from V and 1 base from J, with 12 bases between. As DNA, the CDR3 is TGCGCCAGCAGCCAGGATCGGTACAGTAACTATGGCTACACCTTC. Protein: CASSQDRYSNYGYTF.

The gene calls are TRBV7-2 and TRBJ2-3, with D tentatively TRBD2 (6 bases). Trimming removed 5 bases from V and 4 bases from J, with 10 bases in between. CDR1 and CDR2 (germline): SGHTA, FQGNSA. This CDR3 comprises 13 residues. CDR3 bases: TGTGCCAGCAGCCGTCGACTAGCAGATACGCAGTATTTT. This sequence encodes CASSRRLADTQYF.

V gene TRBV11-2 combines with J gene TRBJ1-3; no clear D gene. V lost 4 bases and J 4 bases, leaving 8 bases between the germline ends. This CDR3 is built from 13 residues. Germline loops: CDR1 SGHAT, CDR2 FQNNGV. Written as DNA, the CDR3 is TGTGCCAGCAGCTCAGGACTGGGAAACACCATATATTTT. This codes for CASSSGLGNTIYF.

The chain joins TRBV28 to TRBJ1-1, with 7 bases fitting TRBD1. Germline V lookup: CDR1 MDHEN, CDR2 SYDVKM. This CDR3 has 12 amino acids. V dropped 6 bases and J dropped 12; count of bases not matched to a gene: 10. The CDR3 nucleotides are TGTGCCAGCAGCCCGACAGGGCCCCTGACTTTCTTT. This gives the protein CASSPTGPLTFF.

The chain carries TRBV5-1 and TRBJ2-7, with TRBD1 matching over 10 bases. Germline CDR1 reads SGHRS; CDR2 reads YFSETQ. V was pared by 7 bases and J by 0 bases, with 4 bases of the junction left unmatched. This CDR3 region has 14 residues. The CDR3: CASRRQGASYEQYF. CDR3 sequence (DNA): TGCGCCAGCCGGAGACAGGGGGCCTCCTACGAGCAGTACTTC.

The chain combines TRBV5-1 with TRBJ1-2; 7 nucleotides agree with TRBD1. The V gene end was trimmed by 0 bases and the J gene end by 8 bases; junction bases not matched to a gene: 7. The germline CDR1 and CDR2 sequences are SGHRS and YFSETQ. The CDR3 covers 14 residues. The CDR3 DNA is TGCGCCAGCAGCTTGGACAGGGGCGCGGGGGGCTACACCTTC. Translated, it gives CASSLDRGAGGYTF.

This clone was observed a handful of times. The CDR3 is CASSLPGQFWKSEQYF. The CDR3 DNA is TGTGCCAGCAGCTTGCCCGGACAGTTCTGGAAGTCCGAGCAGTACTTC. V gene TRBV5-6 combines with J gene TRBJ2-7; D might be TRBD1 (6 bases). The CDR3 has 16 residues. V was pared by 1 base and J by 6 bases, with 20 bases between. Germline CDR1 reads SGHDT; CDR2 reads YYEEEE.

The chain is built from TRBV5-1 and TRBJ2-3; the D gene is possibly TRBD2 (7 bases). Germline CDR1 and CDR2: SGHRS and YFSETQ. The CDR3 loop spans 16 amino acids. V was cut by 4 bases and J by 2 bases, with 17 bases left in between. The CDR3 DNA follows: TGCGCCAGCAGCCCTGGTAGGGGGGGGGACACAGATACGCAGTATTTT. This sequence encodes CASSPGRGGDTDTQYF.

This chain connects TRBV2 to TRBJ1-2; no definite D call. The CDR3 sequence is 14 residues long. Germline values: CDR1 SNHLY, CDR2 FYNNEI. V was cut by 4 bases and J by 2 bases, with 11 bases left in between. In nucleotides, the CDR3 is TGTGCCAGCAGTGGGGAGGTCCAAAACTATGGCTACACCTTC. Protein sequence: CASSGEVQNYGYTF.

This clone was counted a single time. The rearrangement uses TRBV27 and TRBJ1-4; no definite D call. V lost 4 bases, J lost 0 bases, and 6 bases lay in between. This CDR3 comprises 14 residues. Germline V gene data show CDR1 as MNHEY and CDR2 as SMNVEV (reference sequence). CDR3 sequence (DNA): TGTGCCAGCAGTTCCCTTGCAACTAATGAAAAACTGTTTTTT. It specifies CASSSLATNEKLFF.

The chain is built from TRBV29-1 and TRBJ1-2; D may be TRBD1 (5 bases). CDR3 length: 11 amino acids. Trimming cost V 4 bases and J 5 bases, with 8 bases left between them. Germline CDR1 SQVTM, CDR2 ANQGSEA. The CDR3 reads CSVGGEYGYTF. Here the CDR3 DNA reads TGCAGCGTTGGGGGGGAATATGGCTACACCTTC. Using reference TRBV29-1 and TRBJ1-2 for the parts outside the CDR3, the full variable domain is SAVISQKPSRDICQRGTSLTIQCQVDSQVTMMFWYRQQPGQSLTLIATANQGSEATYESGFVIDKFPISRPNLTFSTLTVSNMSPEDSSIYLCSVGGEYGYTFGSGTRLTVV.

This sequence joins TRBV7-9 and TRBJ1-1, with unresolved D. Trimming left V 1 base short and J 4 bases short, with 10 bases between. The CDR3 runs 14 residues. Germline-derived CDR1 and CDR2 are SEHNR and FQNEAQ (reference sequence). CDR3 nucleotide sequence: TGTGCCAGCAGCTTAGACCTCGGAGGCACTGAAGCTTTCTTT. Amino acids: CASSLDLGGTEAFF.

The V and J genes are TRBV27 and TRBJ2-1; 8 bases agree with TRBD2. J was trimmed by 6 bases and V by 3 bases; bases with no gene match: 10. Germline assignment: CDR1 MNHEY and CDR2 SMNVEV (reference sequence). There are 16 residues in the CDR3. CDR3: CASSFRPGGPGNEQFF. The DNA of the CDR3 is TGTGCCAGCAGTTTCCGGCCGGGGGGGCCGGGCAATGAGCAGTTCTTC.

The chain recombines TRBV24-1 with TRBJ1-5; D unclear. Germline V gene sequence: CDR1 KGHDR, CDR2 SFDVKD. Trimming removed 0 bases at V and 4 bases at J, with 9 bases between. The CDR3 covers 15 residues. CDR3 in DNA: TGTGCCACCAGTGATTTGCCATCCATGAATCAGCCCCAGCATTTT. Its protein product is CATSDLPSMNQPQHF.

V usage is TRBV18 and J usage is TRBJ1-1; 7 bases match TRBD1. Germline V gives CDR1 KGHSH, CDR2 LQKENI. The CDR3 is 15 residues long. Trimming removed 6 bases from V and 1 base from J; junction bases left unmatched: 8. DNA for the CDR3: TGTGCCAGCTCCCCGTTCACAGGGGAGAACACTGAAGCTTTCTTT. Translation gives CASSPFTGENTEAFF. Full variable domain (missing parts from reference TRBV18 and TRBJ1-1): NAGVMQNPRHLVRRRGQEARLRCSPMKGHSHVYWYRQLPEEGLKFMVYLQKENIIDESGMPKERFSAEFPKEGPSILRIQQVVRGDSAAYFCASSPFTGENTEAFFGQGTRLTVV.